Listed here are 24 T cell receptor beta chains from one sample, sequenced in a study of blood T cell repertoires in COVID-19. Profiled with immunoSEQ multiplex PCR; TCRdb holds only in-frame clones, not every one. This sample has around 450,000 clones, with roughly 91% found just once. The sequencing input was peripheral blood. These receptors all stem from a woman in her 30s with acute or convalescent COVID-19.

The V and J genes are TRBV10-3 and TRBJ2-2; 12 bases are a match to TRBD1. Germline CDR1 and CDR2: ENHRY and SYGVKD. The ends lost 0 bases at V and 3 bases at J; junction bases unmatched: 5. This CDR3 spans 18 amino acids. This CDR3 reads CAISESGGTGGYTGELFF. The CDR3 DNA follows: TGTGCCATCAGTGAGTCGGGGGGGACAGGGGGCTACACCGGGGAGCTGTTTTTT.

V gene TRBV19 combines with J gene TRBJ1-1; D is ambiguous. This CDR3 is 14 amino acids long. V lost 6 bases to trimming and J lost 0 bases, with 11 bases between them. Germline V gene lookup returns CDR1 LNHDA and CDR2 SQIVND (reference sequence). The CDR3 coding sequence is TGTGCCAGTAGGATCTCGGGTGTGAACACTGAAGCTTTCTTT. This codes for CASRISGVNTEAFF.

This clone was observed once. The chain is built from TRBV15 and TRBJ2-4, with D maybe TRBD1 (6 bases). Trimming took off 1 base at V and 10 bases at J, with 11 bases between the two ends. CDR3 length: 13 amino acids. Per the germline V gene, CDR1 is LNHNV and CDR2 is YYDKDF (reference sequence). The chain's CDR3 is CATSRVTGSIQYF. The CDR3 DNA reads TGTGCCACCAGCAGAGTAACAGGGAGTATTCAGTACTTC.

This clone occurred once. V and J are TRBV18 and TRBJ1-2; 7 bases fit TRBD1. The trim removed 6 bases at V and 5 bases at J, leaving 9 bases unmatched. CDR1 is KGHSH, CDR2 LQKENI, per germline. The CDR3 length is 14 residues. The CDR3 region has the DNA TGTGCCAGCTCGGAGGGACAGATCACGTATGGCTACACCTTC. This encodes CASSEGQITYGYTF.

The chain joins TRBV7-2 to TRBJ2-3, with 8 bases aligning to TRBD2. CDR3 size: 16 residues. CDR1 and CDR2 from the germline V gene are SGHTA and FQGNSA. Losses at the gene ends were 1 base for V and 1 base for J; bases not matched to a gene: 4. CDR3 amino acids: CASSLVGSGGTDTQYF. Written as DNA, the CDR3 is TGTGCCAGCAGCTTAGTCGGTAGCGGGGGCACAGATACGCAGTATTTT.

This chain links TRBV11-2 with TRBJ2-1; 9 bases are a match to TRBD1. V lost 3 bases to trimming and J lost 3 bases; unmatched junction nucleotides: 12. The germline gives CDR1 SGHAT, CDR2 FQNNGV. CDR3 size: 18 residues. As DNA, the CDR3 is TGTGCCAGCAGCTTCCGGGAAAAAACAGGGGGCGTCTACAATGAGCAGTTCTTC. Encoded protein: CASSFREKTGGVYNEQFF.

J is TRBJ1-1 and V is TRBV6-5; no firm D call. Trimming cost V 4 bases and J 3 bases, with 12 bases left between them. Germline V gene data show CDR1 as MNHEY and CDR2 as SVGAGI. The CDR3 is 14 residues long. CDR3: CASSFLDGDTEAFF. The CDR3 DNA is TGTGCCAGCAGTTTCTTGGATGGAGACACTGAAGCTTTCTTT.

The chain combines TRBV5-5 with TRBJ2-3; D is uncertain. Germline loops: CDR1 SGHKS, CDR2 YYEKEE (reference sequence). This CDR3 comprises 13 residues. V was pared by 0 bases and J by 5 bases, with 7 bases between. In DNA, the CDR3 is TGTGCCAGCAGCTTGGAAGGAGAAGATACGCAGTATTTT. Protein: CASSLEGEDTQYF.

The chain uses TRBV11-2 and TRBJ1-2, with D possibly matching TRBD1 (5 bases). The germline gives CDR1 SGHAT, CDR2 FQNNGV. The CDR3 runs 15 residues. V lost 0 bases to trimming and J lost 5 bases, with 13 bases between them. Here the CDR3 reads CASSLDPTVEYGYTF. The CDR3 DNA reads TGTGCCAGCAGCTTAGATCCGACAGTAGAATATGGCTACACCTTC.

CDR3 sequence: CSGRDRGNTEAFF. The CDR3 region has the DNA TGCAGCGGAAGGGACAGGGGGAACACTGAAGCTTTCTTT. J is TRBJ1-1 and V is TRBV29-1; 10 bases fit TRBD1. V gave up 7 bases and J gave up 1 base; unmatched junction bases: 3. Germline loops: CDR1 SQVTM, CDR2 ANQGSEA. This CDR3 has 13 amino acids.

Comment on this clone: Other DNA sequences in this sample translate to the same CDR3. V usage is TRBV19 and J usage is TRBJ1-1; no reliable D call. The CDR3 covers 13 residues. Germline lookup yields CDR1 LNHDA and CDR2 SQIVND (reference sequence). Trimming cost V 1 base and J 1 base, with 4 bases left between them. CDR3 DNA: TGTGCCAGTAGTATAGGCGGGAACACTGAAGCTTTCTTT. The encoded protein is CASSIGGNTEAFF. Drawing the rest from reference TRBV19 and TRBJ1-1, the complete variable domain is DGGITQSPKYLFRKEGQNVTLSCEQNLNHDAMYWYRQDPGQGLRLIYYSQIVNDFQKGDIAEGYSVSREKKESFPLTVTSAQKNPTAFYLCASSIGGNTEAFFGQGTRLTVV.

The gene calls are TRBV13 and TRBJ2-1; 9 nucleotides line up with TRBD2. V lost 5 bases to trimming and J lost 16 bases; unmatched junction nucleotides: 24. The CDR3 has 17 residues. Germline V gene sequence: CDR1 PRHDT, CDR2 FYEKMQ (reference sequence). The CDR3 is CASSDKSLAGGPAPGFF. The CDR3 bases are TGTGCCAGCAGCGACAAGTCATTGGCGGGGGGGCCGGCCCCGGGCTTCTTC.

The chain is built from TRBV20-1 and TRBJ1-5, with D uncertain. Germline assignment: CDR1 DFQATT and CDR2 SNEGSKA (reference sequence). Trimming stripped 3 bases from V and 5 bases from J, with 20 bases between. CDR3 length equals 16 residues. CDR3 bases: TGCAGTGCTAGTTCGGGAGGGATGGCGATGGATCAGCCCCAGCATTTT. Amino acid sequence: CSASSGGMAMDQPQHF.

The chain employs TRBV18 and TRBJ1-2; perhaps TRBD1 as D (6 bases). This CDR3 is 16 amino acids long. Germline V gene sequence: CDR1 KGHSH, CDR2 LQKENI. Trimming shortened V by 0 bases and J by 0 bases, and 11 bases separated the two germline ends. The CDR3 region is CASSPPRDTSNYGYTF. In DNA, the CDR3 is TGTGCCAGCTCACCACCTAGGGACACCTCTAACTATGGCTACACCTTC.

The chain uses TRBV5-1 and TRBJ2-2; 9 nucleotides align to TRBD1. The CDR3 has 16 amino acids. The ends lost 4 bases at V and 8 bases at J; junction bases unmatched: 12. Germline V gene data show CDR1 as SGHRS and CDR2 as YFSETQ. The CDR3 sequence: CASSKNSGTGSGELFF. CDR3 DNA sequence: TGCGCCAGCAGCAAGAACTCCGGGACAGGGTCGGGGGAGCTGTTTTTT.

The rearrangement uses TRBV6-5 and TRBJ2-1; 10 bases line up with TRBD1. V trimming: 2 bases; J trimming: 6 bases; junction bases outside the gene matches: 7. The CDR3 consists of 16 residues. From germline, CDR1 is MNHEY and CDR2 SVGAGI. The CDR3 nucleotides are TGTGCCAGCAGTTACGGGACGAGGACAGGGGGCAATGAGCAGTTCTTC. Amino acids: CASSYGTRTGGNEQFF.

This chain uses TRBV28 with TRBJ1-2; 10 positions match TRBD1. This CDR3 contains 13 residues. Germline V gene sequence: CDR1 MDHEN, CDR2 SYDVKM. J gave up 8 bases and V 4 bases, and 4 bases lay outside the gene matches. CDR3 sequence (DNA): TGTGCCAGCAGTTATGACAGGGGGCACGGCTACACCTTC. Encoded protein: CASSYDRGHGYTF.

In its sample, this clone was seen once. J is TRBJ1-4 and V is TRBV12-3 or TRBV12-4; a possible D gene is TRBD1 (5 bases). There are 13 residues in the CDR3. The ends were cut back, 8 bases at V and 11 bases at J, with 18 bases in the middle. The CDR3 loop is CASWGDGREKLFF. The CDR3 nucleotides read TGTGCCAGCTGGGGGGACGGTAGGGAGAAACTGTTTTTT.

The J gene is TRBJ1-2, the V gene TRBV12-3 or TRBV12-4; D is uncertain. V lost 8 bases and J lost 8, with 18 bases in between. CDR3 length: 13 amino acids. In DNA form, the CDR3 reads TGTGCCAGCGGGCGGGTCCTCGAGTTGGGCTACACCTTC. Translation gives CASGRVLELGYTF.

In this sample, this clone turned up a few times. The chain employs TRBV6-5 and TRBJ1-1; possibly TRBD1 for D (5 bases). The CDR3 runs to 13 residues. V gave up 6 bases and J gave up 4 bases, with 12 bases separating them. The germline V gene encodes CDR1 MNHEY and CDR2 SVGAGI. CDR3 sequence (DNA): TGTGCCAGCAGCTTCAGGAGGGGCACTGAAGCTTTCTTT. Translated, it gives CASSFRRGTEAFF.

The chain has TRBV5-1 and TRBJ1-6; possibly TRBD1 for D (6 bases). Germline-derived CDR1 and CDR2 are SGHRS and YFSETQ. The CDR3 consists of 16 residues. V dropped 0 bases and J dropped 5 bases, with 12 bases sitting between them. CDR3 in DNA: TGCGCCAGCAGCTTGGGCGACAGGATCGATAATTCACCCCTCCACTTT. Translating gives CASSLGDRIDNSPLHF.

The chain links TRBV3-1 (or the pseudogene TRBV3-2) to TRBJ2-2, with TRBD2 matching over 10 bases. Germline V lookup: CDR1 LGHDT, CDR2 YNNKEL (reference sequence). The CDR3 runs 17 residues. With 2 bases clipped from V and 3 bases from J, the junction kept 6 bases outside the gene matches. The CDR3 sequence: CASSQPTSGVDTGELFF. The CDR3 coding sequence is TGTGCCAGCAGCCAACCAACTAGCGGGGTAGACACCGGGGAGCTGTTTTTT.

This clone was recorded only once. This chain connects TRBV2 to TRBJ1-4, with TRBD1 matching 10 bases. Germline values: CDR1 SNHLY, CDR2 FYNNEI. V was pared by 6 bases and J by 7 bases, with 11 bases of the junction left unmatched. CDR3 length: 16 residues. In DNA form, the CDR3 reads TGTGCCAGCAGCGACCCGACAGGGGGCGCAGGTGAAAAACTGTTTTTT. Translated: CASSDPTGGAGEKLFF.

The chain links TRBV27 to TRBJ2-3, with D tentatively TRBD2 (7 bases). Germline V lookup: CDR1 MNHEY, CDR2 SMNVEV (reference sequence). The CDR3 runs to 16 residues. V was trimmed by 5 bases and J by 2 bases, leaving 17 bases between them. Here the CDR3 DNA reads TGTGCCAGCAGTCTTAAACGGGGGGCAACCACAGATACGCAGTATTTT. Its translation is CASSLKRGATTDTQYF.